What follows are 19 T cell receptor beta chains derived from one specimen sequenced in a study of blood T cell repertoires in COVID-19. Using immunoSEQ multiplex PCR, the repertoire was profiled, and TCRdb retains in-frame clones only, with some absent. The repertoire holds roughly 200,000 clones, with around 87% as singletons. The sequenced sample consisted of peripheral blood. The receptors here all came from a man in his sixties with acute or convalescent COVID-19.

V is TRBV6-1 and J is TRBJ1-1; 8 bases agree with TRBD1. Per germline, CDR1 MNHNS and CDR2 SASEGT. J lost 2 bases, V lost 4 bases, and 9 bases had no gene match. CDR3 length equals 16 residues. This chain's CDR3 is CASSAMRTGRNTEAFF. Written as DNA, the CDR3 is TGTGCCAGCAGTGCAATGAGGACAGGGCGTAACACTGAAGCTTTCTTT.

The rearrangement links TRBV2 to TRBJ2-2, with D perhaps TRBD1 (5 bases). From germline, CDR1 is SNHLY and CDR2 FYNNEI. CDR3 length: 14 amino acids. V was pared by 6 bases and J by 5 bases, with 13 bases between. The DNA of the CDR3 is TGTGCCAGCAGCGACTTAGGGGAAACCGGGGAGCTGTTTTTT. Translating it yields CASSDLGETGELFF.

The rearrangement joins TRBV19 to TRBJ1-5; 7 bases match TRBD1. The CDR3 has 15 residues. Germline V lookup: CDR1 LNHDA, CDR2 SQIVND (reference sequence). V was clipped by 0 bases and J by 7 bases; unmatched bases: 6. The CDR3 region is CASSIDPHRGQPQHF. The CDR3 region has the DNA TGTGCCAGTAGTATAGATCCCCACAGGGGCCAGCCCCAGCATTTT.

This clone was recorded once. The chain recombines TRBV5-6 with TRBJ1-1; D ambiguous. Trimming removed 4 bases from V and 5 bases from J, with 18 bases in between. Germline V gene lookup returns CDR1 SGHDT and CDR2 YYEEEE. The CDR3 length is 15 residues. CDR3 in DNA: TGTGCCAGCAGCCCGCTGGCCCCGGGAAGAACTGAAGCTTTCTTT. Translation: CASSPLAPGRTEAFF.

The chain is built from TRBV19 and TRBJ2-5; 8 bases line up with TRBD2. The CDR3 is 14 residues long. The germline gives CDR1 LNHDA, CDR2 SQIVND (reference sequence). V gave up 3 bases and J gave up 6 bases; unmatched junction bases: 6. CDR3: CASSMAGGAKTQYF. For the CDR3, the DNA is TGTGCCAGTAGTATGGCCGGGGGGGCGAAGACCCAGTACTTC.

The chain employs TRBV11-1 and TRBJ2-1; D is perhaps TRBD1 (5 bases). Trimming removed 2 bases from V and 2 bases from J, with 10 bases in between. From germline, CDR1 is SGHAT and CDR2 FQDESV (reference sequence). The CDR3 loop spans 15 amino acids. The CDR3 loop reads CASSLSAGTYNEQFF. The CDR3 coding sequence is TGTGCCAGCAGCTTATCGGCAGGGACCTACAATGAGCAGTTCTTC.

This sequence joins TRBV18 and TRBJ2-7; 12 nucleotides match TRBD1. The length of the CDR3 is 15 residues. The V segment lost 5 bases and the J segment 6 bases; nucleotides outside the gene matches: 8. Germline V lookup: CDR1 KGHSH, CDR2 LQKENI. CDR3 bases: TGTGCCAGCTCAGCGGGACAGGGGGCTTCCGTCGAGCAGTACTTC. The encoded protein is CASSAGQGASVEQYF.

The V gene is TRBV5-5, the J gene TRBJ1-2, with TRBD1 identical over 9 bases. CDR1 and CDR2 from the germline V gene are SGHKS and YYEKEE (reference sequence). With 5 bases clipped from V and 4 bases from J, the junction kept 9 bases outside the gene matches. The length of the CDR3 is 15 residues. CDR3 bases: TGTGCCAGCAGACAGGGACAGGGCGAAGGCTATGGCTACACCTTC. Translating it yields CASRQGQGEGYGYTF.

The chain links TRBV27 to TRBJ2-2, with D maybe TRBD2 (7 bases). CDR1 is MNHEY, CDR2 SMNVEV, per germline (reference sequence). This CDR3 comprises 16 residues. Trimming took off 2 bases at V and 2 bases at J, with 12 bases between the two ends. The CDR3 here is CASSLRGAVNTGELFF. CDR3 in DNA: TGTGCCAGCAGTTTACGGGGGGCCGTCAACACCGGGGAGCTGTTTTTT.

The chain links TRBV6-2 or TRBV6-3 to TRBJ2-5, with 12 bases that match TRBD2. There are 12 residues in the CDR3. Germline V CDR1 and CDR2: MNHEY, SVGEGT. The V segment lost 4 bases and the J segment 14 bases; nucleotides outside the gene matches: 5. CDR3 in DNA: TGTGCCAGCAGTTGGACTAGCGGGGCCCCTTACTTC. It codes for CASSWTSGAPYF.

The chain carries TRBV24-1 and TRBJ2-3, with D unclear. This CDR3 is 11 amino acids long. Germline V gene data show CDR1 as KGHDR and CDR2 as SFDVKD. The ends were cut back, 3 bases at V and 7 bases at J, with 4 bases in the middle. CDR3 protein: CATSDTYTQYF. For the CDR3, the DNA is TGTGCCACCAGTGATACATATACGCAGTATTTT.

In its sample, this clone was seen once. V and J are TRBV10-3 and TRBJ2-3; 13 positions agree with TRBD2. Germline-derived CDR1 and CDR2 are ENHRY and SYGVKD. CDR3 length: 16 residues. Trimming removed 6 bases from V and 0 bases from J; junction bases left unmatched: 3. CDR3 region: CAISSGLAGSTDTQYF. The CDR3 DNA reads TGTGCCATCAGCTCGGGACTAGCGGGGAGCACAGATACGCAGTATTTT.

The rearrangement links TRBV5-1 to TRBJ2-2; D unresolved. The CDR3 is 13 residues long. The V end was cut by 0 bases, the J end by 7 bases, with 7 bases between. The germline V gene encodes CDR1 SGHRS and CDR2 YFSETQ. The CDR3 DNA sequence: TGCGCCAGCAGCTTGGGCCCGGGCGGGGAGCTGTTTTTT. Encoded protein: CASSLGPGGELFF.

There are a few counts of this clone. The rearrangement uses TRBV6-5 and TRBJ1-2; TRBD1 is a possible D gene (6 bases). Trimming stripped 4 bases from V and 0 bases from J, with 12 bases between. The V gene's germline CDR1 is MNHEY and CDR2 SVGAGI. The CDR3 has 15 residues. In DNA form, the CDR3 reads TGTGCCAGCAGTTTTTGGACAGCGTCTAACTATGGCTACACCTTC. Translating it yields CASSFWTASNYGYTF.

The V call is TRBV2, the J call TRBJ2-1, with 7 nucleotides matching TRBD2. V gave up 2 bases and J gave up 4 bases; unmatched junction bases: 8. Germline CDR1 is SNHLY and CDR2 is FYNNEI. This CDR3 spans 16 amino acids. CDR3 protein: CASSERRGSQYNEQFF. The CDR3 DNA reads TGTGCCAGCAGTGAACGGCGGGGGAGCCAGTACAATGAGCAGTTCTTC.

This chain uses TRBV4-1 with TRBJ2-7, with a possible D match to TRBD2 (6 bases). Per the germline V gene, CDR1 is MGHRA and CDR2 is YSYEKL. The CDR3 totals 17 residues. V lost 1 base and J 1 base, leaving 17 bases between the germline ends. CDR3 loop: CASSQVGLGGNSYEQYF. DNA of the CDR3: TGCGCCAGCAGCCAAGTAGGTCTCGGCGGGAATTCCTACGAGCAGTACTTC.

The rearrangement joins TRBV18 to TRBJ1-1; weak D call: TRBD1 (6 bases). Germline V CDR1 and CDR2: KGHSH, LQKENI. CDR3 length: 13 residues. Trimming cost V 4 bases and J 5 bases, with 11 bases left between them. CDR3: CASSQGVETEAFF. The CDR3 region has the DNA TGTGCCAGCTCACAGGGGGTGGAAACTGAAGCTTTCTTT.

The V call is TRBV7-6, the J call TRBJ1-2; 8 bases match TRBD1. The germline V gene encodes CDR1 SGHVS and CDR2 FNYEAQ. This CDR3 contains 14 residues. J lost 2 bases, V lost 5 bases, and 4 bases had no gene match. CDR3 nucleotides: TGTGCCAGCAGCCCCCGGACAGGGAACTATGGCTACACCTTC. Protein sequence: CASSPRTGNYGYTF.

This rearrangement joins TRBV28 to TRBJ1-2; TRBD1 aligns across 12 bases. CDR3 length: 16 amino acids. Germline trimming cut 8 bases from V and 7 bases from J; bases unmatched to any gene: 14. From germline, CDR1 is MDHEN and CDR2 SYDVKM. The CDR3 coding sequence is TGTGCCAGCGGAAAGGGACAGGGGGCTCGGTACGGTGGCTACACCTTC. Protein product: CASGKGQGARYGGYTF.